This T cell receptor beta chain was sequenced in a study of T cell repertoires in cytomegalovirus infection. Germline assignment: CDR1 LNHDA and CDR2 SQIVND (reference sequence). This CDR3 is 13 amino acids long. Trimming shortened V by 5 bases and J by 5 bases, and 7 bases separated the two germline ends. Study-wide findings and caveats: Ex vivo responses were dominated by HLA-C-restricted CMV-specific TCR beta clonotypes.

Each CDR3 protein is one row after TCRdb ran MiXCR on the reads. The sample lists about 130,000 distinct CDR3 sequences, approximately 24% occurring once. Notes on this clonotype: Its target is not known.

Sequencing was performed on PBMCs, sequenced either directly or after in vitro stimulation (not recorded which). The chain is built from TRBV19 and TRBJ1-6; D is uncertain. The origin of this receptor is a human donor in good health (CMV status not recorded). Some clones in this sample may be carry-over from other donors' samples. DNA of the CDR3: TGTGCCAGTAGTGGCGTCAATAATTCACCCCTCCACTTT. Amino acid sequence: CASSGVNNSPLHF.